This TCR beta chain stems from a study of blood T cell repertoires in COVID-19 (TCRdb year 2020). The study in broad terms: Samples from collaborators originated in the United States, Italy and Spain and spanned both the acute and convalescent phases of COVID-19. The prospective study material was composed of cDNA or gDNA derived from T cells, B-cell-depleted T cells, or PBMCs. Deeply sampled blood TCRbeta repertoires from subjects exposed to, actively infected with, or recovered from COVID-19 were included in the dataset. A freely available public database, intended as a resource for researchers studying the immune response to SARS-CoV-2, is where the repertoires were released. The samples were drawn from the first 160 participants of the ongoing ImmuneRACE study and from 950 to 1,500 subjects provided by 6 global collaborators. The sample metadata nearly always contained a de-identified subject ID, COVID-19 status, age in years and sex. Where HLA class I and class II types were available, the types were taken from metadata supplied by the sample provider, not from assay-based typing. What the authors observed across the whole study: How much clinical and demographic metadata was included differed by source and by participant, and the metadata was provided uncurated.

A remark on this clone: The antigen it recognizes is unknown. Base qualities are not provided; no much larger clone lies one nucleotide away.

TCRbeta CDR3 regions were amplified from genomic DNA by means of the immunoSEQ Assay, a bias-controlled multiplex PCR. In the original analysis: The number of nucleated cells in each sample was estimated from the amplification of reference gene primers within the assay. To quantify the absolute abundance of each unique TCRbeta CDR3 rearrangement, sequence reads were collapsed and filtered. For each sample, productive Simpson clonality was calculated by taking the square root of Simpson's diversity index across productive rearrangements. In TCRdb, the immuneACCESS table is reduced to in-frame sequences with V and J assigned. These tables do not hold every clone; where another copy was compared, an unresolved V gene accounts for under half, and the others remain unexplained. Clonal size and the V and J genes are those of that table, whereas D and trimming came from the DNA. The sample yields roughly 230,000 clones; around four fifths were counted once. The ten largest clones take up roughly 7.8% of the sample.

There are 15 amino acids in the CDR3, from cysteine to phenylalanine inclusive. Only CDR3 DNA is held: 45 bases, read in frame from base 1. Deletion took 3 bases off V and 4 bases off J, with a span of 14 bases between the germline ends. Taken from the germline V gene (reference sequence), the CDR1 and CDR2 loops are LGHDT and YNNKEL. Collaborating institutions collected whole blood in K2EDTA tubes following their own protocols. Collaborator samples were shipped for TCRbeta analysis as frozen whole blood, isolated PBMCs, or DNA extracted from either sample type. The V and J segments used are TRBV3-1 (or the pseudogene TRBV3-2) and TRBJ2-3; TRBD1 is a possible D gene, resting on 5 matching bases. The specimen was peripheral blood. This receptor was taken from a middle-aged man with active or convalescent COVID-19. The DNA reads as follows: TGTGCCAGCAGCCAGGGGCAGGGTTTCGCAGATACGCAGTATTTT. It encodes CASSQGQGFADTQYF.